This TCR beta chain was observed in a study of T cells in Graves' hyperthyroidism and ophthalmopathy. A patient was excluded if there was uncontrolled infection, other autoimmune disease, pregnancy or lactation. This clonotype occurred many times. As yet, its antigen is unknown. Findings and limits, study-wide: Most thyroid clonotypes with frequency above 0.001 were detected in blood.

V dropped 11 bases and J dropped 3; count of bases not matched to a gene: 12. Germline V gene sequence: CDR1 PRHDT, CDR2 FYEKMQ (reference sequence). The CDR3 runs 14 residues. Amplification of TCR beta CDR3 regions was performed using RNA transcripts as template. The TCR CDR3 was amplified in a first-round RT-PCR using the HTBI primer set. One entry per CDR3 protein, called by TCRdb with MiXCR from the multiplex PCR reads. The repertoire includes some 360,000 distinct CDR3 sequences, less than 20% of them detected once, and around 15% sits in the top ten. The sequencing input was blood. This sequence originates from a woman in her 40s with Graves' ophthalmopathy. The rearrangement uses TRBV13 and TRBJ2-7; TRBD2 aligns across 8 bases. The CDR3 sequence: CACFKRELIYEQYF. The CDR3 region has the DNA TGTGCCTGTTTTAAGCGGGAGTTAATCTACGAGCAGTACTTC.